The rows below give T cell receptor beta chains drawn from one sample of a study of shared clonotypes between healthy human individuals. TCRdb's copy holds only in-frame clones and misses some; the assay was immunoSEQ multiplex PCR. The sample yields approximately 1.9 million clones, about 93% seen once. The sequencing input was naive CD8+ T cells from PBMCs. All receptors derive from a man between 18 and 29 years old in good health. Some clones in this sample may be carry-over from other donors' samples. Both conserved end residues are trimmed from each CDR3. The D gene is left open where the match is weak.

D gene | J gene | V gene | CDR3 protein
TRBD1 | TRBJ2-7 | TRBV28 | ASSPSTGQYYEQY
- | TRBJ1-2 | TRBV6-6 | ASSYGAVTNYGYT
TRBD1 | TRBJ2-1 | TRBV27 | ASSLTGGPNEQF
TRBD2 | TRBJ2-1 | TRBV29-1 | SASGITYNEQF
TRBD1 | TRBJ2-6 | TRBV9 | ASSHNSGTGPLGANVLT
- | TRBJ1-2 | TRBV19 | ASSIGGLPYGYT
- | TRBJ1-3 | TRBV30 | AWGPRRGSGNTIY
TRBD2 | TRBJ2-3 | TRBV5-1 | ASSPSVGGSLDTQY
- | TRBJ2-3 | TRBV15 | ATSRSTDTQY
- | TRBJ2-1 | TRBV9 | ASSASVDEQF
- | TRBJ2-7 | TRBV5-1 | ASSLFKTGSYEQY
TRBD1 | TRBJ2-7 | TRBV6-5 | ASSSTFETGGYEQY